The entry below gives a single TCR beta chain sequence along with its context. The antigen remains undetermined. Using immunoSEQ multiplex PCR, the repertoire was profiled, and TCRdb retains in-frame clones only, with some absent. Of some 300,000 clones in the sample, roughly 70% were seen once. In the CD4+ fraction, cells were divided into CD45RA+ naive and CD45RA-negative memory subsets. This record belongs to a study of shared clonotypes between healthy human individuals. General study findings and limits: It was expected that sequencing depth would affect clonotype sharing among donors. Across four donors, naive CD4 shared roughly 5.2%, naive CD8 around 3.8%, memory CD4 roughly 2.2%, memory CD8 around 0.42%. A small donor pool kept down the genetic and exposure-history diversity that was represented.

CDR3 length: 14 residues. V was shortened by 0 bases and J by 2 bases, with 9 bases between the two germline ends. Germline loops: CDR1 SGHRS, CDR2 YFSETQ. Sequenced input: memory CD4+ T cells sorted from blood. The subset denotes: CD45RA-negative fraction. This TCR was recovered from a man aged 30 to 45 in good health. V and J are TRBV5-1 and TRBJ2-7; no definite D call. CDR3 sequence (DNA): TGCGCCAGCAGCTTGGTGGGTCCTACCTACGAGCAGTACTTC. It codes for CASSLVGPTYEQYF.